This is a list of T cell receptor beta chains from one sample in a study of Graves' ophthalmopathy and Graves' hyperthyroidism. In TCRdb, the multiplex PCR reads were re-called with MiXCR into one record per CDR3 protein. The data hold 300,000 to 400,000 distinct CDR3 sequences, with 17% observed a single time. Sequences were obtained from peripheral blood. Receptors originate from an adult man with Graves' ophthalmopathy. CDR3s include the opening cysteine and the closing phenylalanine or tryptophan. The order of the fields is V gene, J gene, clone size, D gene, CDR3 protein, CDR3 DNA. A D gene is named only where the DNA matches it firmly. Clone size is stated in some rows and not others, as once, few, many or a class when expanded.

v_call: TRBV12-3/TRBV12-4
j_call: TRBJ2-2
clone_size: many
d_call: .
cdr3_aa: CASRDGSYDTGELFF
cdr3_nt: TGTGCCAGCAGAGACGGTTCCTATGACACCGGGGAGCTGTTTTTT

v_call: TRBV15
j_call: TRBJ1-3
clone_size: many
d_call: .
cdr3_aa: CATSLPGLSSGNTIYF
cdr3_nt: TGTGCCACCAGCTTACCAGGACTGAGCTCTGGAAACACCATATATTTT

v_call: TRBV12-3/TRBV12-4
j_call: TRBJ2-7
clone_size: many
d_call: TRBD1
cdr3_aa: CASTRTPGTGGAYEQYF
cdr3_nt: TGTGCCAGCACCCGGACCCCCGGGACAGGCGGTGCCTACGAGCAGTACTTC

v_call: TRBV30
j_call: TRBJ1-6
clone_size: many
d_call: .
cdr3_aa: CAWSSVTPTMGSPLHF
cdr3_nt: TGTGCCTGGAGTAGTGTGACACCTACCATGGGATCACCCCTCCACTTT

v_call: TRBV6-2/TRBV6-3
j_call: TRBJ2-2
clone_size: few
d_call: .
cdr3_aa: CASSFLQGLGTGELFF
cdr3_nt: TGTGCCAGCAGCTTCTTGCAGGGATTGGGGACCGGGGAGCTGTTTTTT

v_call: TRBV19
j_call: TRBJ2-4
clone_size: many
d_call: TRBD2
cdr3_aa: CASSSGEGKNIQYF
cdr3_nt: TGTGCCAGTAGCAGCGGGGAGGGCAAAAACATTCAGTACTTC

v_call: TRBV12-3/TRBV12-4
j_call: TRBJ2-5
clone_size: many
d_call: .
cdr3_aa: CASSPDSVGQETQYF
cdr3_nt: TGTGCCAGCAGTCCCGATTCCGTCGGACAAGAGACCCAGTACTTC

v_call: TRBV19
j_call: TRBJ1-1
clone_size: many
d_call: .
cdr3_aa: CASSIGDSVAFF
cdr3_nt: TGTGCCAGTAGTATTGGGGATAGCGTAGCTTTCTTT

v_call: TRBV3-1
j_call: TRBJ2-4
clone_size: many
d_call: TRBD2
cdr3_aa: CASSQAPSGGRIQYF
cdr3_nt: TGTGCCAGCAGCCAAGCGCCTAGCGGGGGCCGGATTCAGTACTTC

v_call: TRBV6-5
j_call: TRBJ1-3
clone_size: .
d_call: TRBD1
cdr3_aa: CASSLTGGTSGNTIYF
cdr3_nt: TGTGCCAGCAGTTTGACAGGGGGTACATCTGGAAACACCATATATTTT

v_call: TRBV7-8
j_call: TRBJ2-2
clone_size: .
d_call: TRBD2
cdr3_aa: CASSLRTSAANTGELFF
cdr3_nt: TGTGCCAGCAGCTTAAGGACTAGCGCGGCGAACACCGGGGAGCTGTTTTTT

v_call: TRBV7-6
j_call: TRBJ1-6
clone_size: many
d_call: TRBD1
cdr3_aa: CASSPRWQGAGIDYNSPLHF
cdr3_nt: TGTGCCAGCAGCCCCCGGTGGCAGGGGGCCGGTATTGACTATAATTCACCCCTCCACTTT

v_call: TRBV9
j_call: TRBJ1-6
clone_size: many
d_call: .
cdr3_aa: CASSLPPSGSPLHF
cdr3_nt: TGTGCCAGCAGCCTCCCCCCCAGTGGGTCACCCCTCCACTTT

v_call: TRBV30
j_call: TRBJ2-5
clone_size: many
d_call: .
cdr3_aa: CAWSAHRGGQETQYF
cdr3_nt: TGTGCCTGGAGTGCACACAGGGGGGGACAAGAGACCCAGTACTTC

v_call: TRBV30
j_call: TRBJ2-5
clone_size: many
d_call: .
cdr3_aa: CAWGGQGETQYF
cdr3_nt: TGTGCCTGGGGGGGACAAGGGGAGACCCAGTACTTC

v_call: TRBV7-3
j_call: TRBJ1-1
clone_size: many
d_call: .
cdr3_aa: CASSLRGVVEAFF
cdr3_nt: TGTGCCAGCAGCTTACGAGGAGTAGTTGAAGCTTTCTTT

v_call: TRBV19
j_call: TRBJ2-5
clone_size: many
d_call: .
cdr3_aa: CASSIRDTGKETQYF
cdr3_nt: TGTGCCAGTAGTATCAGGGACACGGGAAAAGAGACCCAGTACTTC